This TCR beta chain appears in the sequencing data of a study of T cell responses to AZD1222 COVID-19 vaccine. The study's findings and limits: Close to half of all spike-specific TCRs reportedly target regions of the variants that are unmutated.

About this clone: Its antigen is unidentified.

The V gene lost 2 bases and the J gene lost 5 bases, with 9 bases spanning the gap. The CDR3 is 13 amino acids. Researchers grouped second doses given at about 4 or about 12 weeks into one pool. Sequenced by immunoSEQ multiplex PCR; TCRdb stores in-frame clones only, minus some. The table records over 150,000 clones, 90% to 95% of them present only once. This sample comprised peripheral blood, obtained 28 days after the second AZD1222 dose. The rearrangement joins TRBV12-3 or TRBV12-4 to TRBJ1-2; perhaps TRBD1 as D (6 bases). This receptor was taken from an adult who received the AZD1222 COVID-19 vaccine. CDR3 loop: CASSLPGHYGYTF. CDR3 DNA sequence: TGTGCCAGCAGTTTACCGGGACATTATGGCTACACCTTC.